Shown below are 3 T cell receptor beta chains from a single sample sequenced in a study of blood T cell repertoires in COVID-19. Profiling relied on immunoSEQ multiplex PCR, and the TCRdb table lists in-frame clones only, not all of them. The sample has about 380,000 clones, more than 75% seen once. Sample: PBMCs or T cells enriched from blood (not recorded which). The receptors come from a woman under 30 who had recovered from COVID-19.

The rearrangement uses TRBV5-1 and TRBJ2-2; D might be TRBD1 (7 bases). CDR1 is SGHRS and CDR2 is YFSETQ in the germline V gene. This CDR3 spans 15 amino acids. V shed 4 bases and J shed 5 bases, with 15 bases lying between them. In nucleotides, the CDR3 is TGCGCCAGCAGCCAGACGCCAGGGGGGACCGGGGAGCTGTTTTTT. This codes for CASSQTPGGTGELFF. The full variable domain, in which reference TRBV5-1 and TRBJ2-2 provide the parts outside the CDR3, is KAGVTQTPRYLIKTRGQQVTLSCSPISGHRSVSWYQQTPGQGLQFLFEYFSETQRNKGNFPGRFSGRQFSNSRSEMNVSTLELGDSALYLCASSQTPGGTGELFFGEGSRLTVL.

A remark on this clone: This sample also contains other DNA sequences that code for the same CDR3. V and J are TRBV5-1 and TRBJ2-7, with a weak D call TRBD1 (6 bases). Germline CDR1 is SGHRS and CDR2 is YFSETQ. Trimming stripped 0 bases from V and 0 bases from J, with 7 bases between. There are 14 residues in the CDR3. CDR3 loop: CASSLGQASYEQYF. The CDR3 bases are TGCGCCAGCAGCTTGGGACAGGCCTCCTACGAGCAGTACTTC. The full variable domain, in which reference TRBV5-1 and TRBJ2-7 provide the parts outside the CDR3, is KAGVTQTPRYLIKTRGQQVTLSCSPISGHRSVSWYQQTPGQGLQFLFEYFSETQRNKGNFPGRFSGRQFSNSRSEMNVSTLELGDSALYLCASSLGQASYEQYFGPGTRLTVT.

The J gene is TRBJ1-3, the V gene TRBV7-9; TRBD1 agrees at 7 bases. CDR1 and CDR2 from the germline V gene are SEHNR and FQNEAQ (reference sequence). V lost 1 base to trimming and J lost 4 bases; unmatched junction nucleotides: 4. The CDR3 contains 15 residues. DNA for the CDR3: TGTGCCAGCAGCTTAGGAAGACAGGGCGGAAACACCATATATTTT. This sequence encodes CASSLGRQGGNTIYF.